This T cell receptor (beta chain) is from a study of shared clonotypes between healthy human individuals. In germline, CDR1 is MDHEN, CDR2 SYDVKM. This CDR3 is 16 amino acids long. The V gene end was trimmed by 7 bases and the J gene end by 0 bases; junction bases not matched to a gene: 12. Sequencing was performed with immunoSEQ multiplex PCR; in TCRdb, only in-frame clones are kept and a portion is missing. The table includes 2 million to 3 million clones, 90% to 95% detected once. The V call is TRBV28, the J call TRBJ2-7; 7 nucleotides agree with TRBD1. The specimen sequenced was naive CD4+ T cells sorted from blood. Subset specified: CD45RA+ positively selected. The TCR was taken from a man younger than 30 in good health. The CDR3: CASNLVTGTSSYEQYF. The CDR3 bases are TGTGCCAGCAACTTGGTGACAGGGACGAGCTCCTACGAGCAGTACTTC.